This T cell receptor beta chain is from a study of T cell repertoires in cytomegalovirus infection. Study in general: Through public TCR beta signatures, both CMV infection and matching HLA type were indicated. The study, taken as a whole, reports: Dominating the ex vivo response were HLA-C-restricted CMV-specific TCR beta clonotypes.

Germline CDR1 SGHRS, CDR2 YFSETQ. The CDR3 has 14 amino acids. Germline trimming cut 6 bases from V and 3 bases from J; bases unmatched to any gene: 7. On this clonotype: The antigen is not known.

A single record per CDR3 protein comes from TCRdb applying MiXCR to the reads. This sample carries 300,000 or so distinct CDR3 sequences, about 9.2% of them seen once, and the ten largest clones take about 2.3%. The chain is built from TRBV5-1 and TRBJ2-5; 8 bases align to TRBD1. Sequencing used PBMCs. This receptor was identified in a human donor in good health (CMV status not recorded). Some clones in this sample may be carry-over from other donors' samples. The CDR3 loop reads CASKDREREETQYF. CDR3 nucleotide sequence: TGCGCCAGCAAGGACAGGGAGAGAGAAGAGACCCAGTACTTC.